One sample yielded the 8 T cell receptor beta chains listed below, sequenced in a study of CDR3 diversity in severe acne. MiXCR, applied by TCRdb to the PCR reads, yields one record per CDR3 protein. The table lists more than 85,000 distinct CDR3 sequences, about half of them singletons. Sequenced material: blood. The origin of the receptors is a male donor with acne.

J is TRBJ2-7 and V is TRBV9; TRBD1 might be the D (6 bases). This CDR3 contains 14 residues. From germline, CDR1 is SGDLS and CDR2 YYNGEE. The V end lost 0 bases, the J end lost 6 bases, and 13 bases lay between the germline ends. The CDR3 region has the DNA TGTGCCAGCAGCGTAGGGGCAGGGGCTCCCGAGCAGTACTTC. Protein sequence: CASSVGAGAPEQYF.

Only a few counts were recorded for this clonotype. This rearrangement joins TRBV7-9 to TRBJ2-7, with 7 positions matching TRBD2. V trimming: 10 bases; J trimming: 0 bases; junction bases outside the gene matches: 3. Germline V gene lookup returns CDR1 SEHNR and CDR2 FQNEAQ (reference sequence). This CDR3 spans 12 amino acids. The CDR3 loop is CATGGSSYEQYF. As DNA, the CDR3 is TGTGCCACAGGCGGGAGCTCCTACGAGCAGTACTTC.

A few counts support this clonotype. The chain joins TRBV7-9 to TRBJ2-5, with D perhaps matching TRBD1 or TRBD2 (5 bases each). Germline-derived CDR1 and CDR2 are SEHNR and FQNEAQ (reference sequence). CDR3 size: 13 residues. Trimming stripped 0 bases from V and 5 bases from J, with 7 bases between. This chain's CDR3 is CASSLAGPETQYF. The CDR3 bases are TGTGCCAGCAGCTTAGCGGGACCCGAGACCCAGTACTTC. Based on the CDR3 plus reference TRBV7-9 and TRBJ2-5, the full variable domain is DTGVSQNPRHKITKRGQNVTFRCDPISEHNRLYWYRQTLGQGPEFLTYFQNEAQLEKSRLLSDRFSAERPKGSFSTLEIQRTEQGDSAMYLCASSLAGPETQYFGPGTRLLVL.

This clonotype was seen at least ten times. This chain links TRBV9 with TRBJ2-1; no definite D call. Germline V gene lookup returns CDR1 SGDLS and CDR2 YYNGEE. The germline V and J ends were trimmed by 0 bases and 8 bases, with 15 bases remaining between them. This CDR3 contains 15 residues. DNA for the CDR3: TGTGCCAGCAGCGTAGATCCGCTACCCTCGGATGAGCAGTTCTTC. Translating it yields CASSVDPLPSDEQFF. The complete variable domain, with remaining parts taken from reference TRBV9 and TRBJ2-1, reads DSGVTQTPKHLITATGQRVTLRCSPRSGDLSVYWYQQSLDQGLQFLIQYYNGEERAKGNILERFSAQQFPDLHSELNLSSLELGDSALYFCASSVDPLPSDEQFFGPGTRLTVL.

This rearrangement joins TRBV29-1 to TRBJ1-2, with 10 nucleotides matching TRBD1. From germline, CDR1 is SQVTM and CDR2 ANQGSEA. Trimming removed 3 bases from V and 6 bases from J; junction bases left unmatched: 4. The CDR3 spans 13 residues. The CDR3 spells CSVEGTGENGYTF. The CDR3 nucleotides read TGCAGCGTTGAGGGGACAGGGGAGAATGGCTACACCTTC.

The V and J genes are TRBV19 and TRBJ1-5; TRBD1 agrees at 8 bases. Germline CDR1 is LNHDA and CDR2 is SQIVND (reference sequence). This CDR3 region has 14 residues. Germline trimming cut 7 bases from V and 0 bases from J; bases unmatched to any gene: 2. The CDR3 DNA sequence: TGTGCCAGTAAACAGGGGGATAGCAATCAGCCCCAGCATTTT. Translating gives CASKQGDSNQPQHF.

This clonotype came up many times. This chain connects TRBV7-2 to TRBJ1-1; TRBD1 is a possible D gene (6 bases). The CDR3 contains 19 residues. Germline-derived CDR1 and CDR2 are SGHTA and FQGNSA. Trimming cost V 1 base and J 6 bases, with 27 bases left between them. The CDR3 spells CASSLVSLWASGRGAEAFF. The CDR3 coding sequence is TGTGCCAGCAGCTTAGTCTCCCTATGGGCGTCAGGGAGGGGGGCTGAAGCTTTCTTT.

This clonotype was picked up one time. The genes are TRBV2 and TRBJ1-2; TRBD1 matches at 8 bases. Trimming removed 4 bases from V and 8 bases from J; junction bases left unmatched: 6. Germline assignment: CDR1 SNHLY and CDR2 FYNNEI. The length of the CDR3 is 13 residues. CDR3 bases: TGTGCCAGCAGTGCGGACAGGGTTGGGGGCTACACCTTC. The encoded protein is CASSADRVGGYTF.